The T cell receptor (beta chain) described here comes from a study of identical twins. General study results and limits: Cord blood beta clonotypes present at high abundance carried fewer insertions; no such pattern appeared in memory repertoires. Sequences that were out-of-frame, alpha and twin-shared displayed an excess of low generation probability.

All donors comprised healthy Caucasians. In this sample, this clonotype turned up a few times. What it binds is unknown. One entry per CDR3 protein results from TCRdb running MiXCR on the 5' RACE reads. The sample carries around 1.7 million distinct CDR3 sequences, under 35% recorded once. The CDR3 length is 15 residues. Germline V gene lookup returns CDR1 SGHTA and CDR2 FQGNSA. V dropped 6 bases and J dropped 2 bases, with 16 bases sitting between them. The V call is TRBV7-2, the J call TRBJ1-2, with D possibly being TRBD1 (6 bases). Specimen: cord blood. The receptor was derived from a newborn girl in good health. The CDR3 bases are TGTGCCAGCAGGTCACATCAGGGGCCCAACTATGGCTACACCTTC. The encoded protein is CASRSHQGPNYGYTF.